Below, 12 T cell receptor beta chains from the same sample are listed, as sequenced in a study of T cell repertoires in cytomegalovirus infection. From the reads, TCRdb called clonotypes with MiXCR, one entry per CDR3 protein. The data hold some 250,000 distinct CDR3 sequences, with approximately 9.1% observed a single time. Sequencing was carried out using PBMCs. These receptors were taken from a human donor in good health (CMV status not recorded). Some clones in this sample may be carry-over from other donors' samples.

This clonotype was counted only a few times. The V gene is TRBV28, the J gene TRBJ2-2; 7 bases map to TRBD1. Germline CDR1 MDHEN, CDR2 SYDVKM. Unmatched junction bases numbered 8, after V lost 8 bases and J lost 5 bases. The length of the CDR3 is 14 residues. The CDR3 sequence: CASQTGSRTGELFF. CDR3 in DNA: TGTGCCAGCCAGACAGGGTCGAGGACCGGGGAGCTGTTTTTT.

This clonotype has ten or more counts. The chain links TRBV7-6 to TRBJ2-7, with 7 bases matching TRBD2. Germline CDR1 reads SGHVS; CDR2 reads FNYEAQ. The CDR3 extends over 15 amino acids. V lost 0 bases to trimming and J lost 0 bases; unmatched junction nucleotides: 2. The CDR3 DNA reads as TGTGCCAGCAGCTTAGCCGGGGGGACCTCCTACGAGCAGTACTTC. Translating it yields CASSLAGGTSYEQYF.

This clonotype came up a few times. The genes are TRBV5-1 and TRBJ1-3; 8 nucleotides match TRBD1. Trimming removed 3 bases from V and 3 bases from J; junction bases left unmatched: 20. CDR3 length: 20 residues. Per germline, CDR1 SGHRS and CDR2 YFSETQ. CDR3 sequence: CASSSVGGQGTEIYGNTIYF. In nucleotides, the CDR3 is TGCGCCAGCAGCTCCGTGGGAGGACAGGGTACTGAAATATATGGAAACACCATATATTTT.

This clonotype was seen at least ten times. The junction differs from germline at one of its ends, possibly a read error. The chain recombines TRBV7-6 with TRBJ1-1, with D unclear. The CDR3 contains 13 residues. Germline CDR1 SGHVS, CDR2 FNYEAQ. The CDR3 loop reads CASSPITNSEAFF. The CDR3 DNA reads as TGTGCCAGCAGCCCGATCACGAACTCTGAAGCTTTCTTT.

With respect to this clonotype: It may be a read error: a sequence one base away is much more abundant. The chain combines TRBV7-2 with TRBJ2-2, with TRBD2 identical over 9 bases. The CDR3 has 16 amino acids. CDR1 and CDR2 from the germline V gene are SGHTA and FQGNSA. In DNA, the CDR3 is TGTGCCAGCAGCCCTAAAGCGGGGGGCGGCACCGGGGAGCTGATTTTT. It specifies CASSPKAGGGTGELIF.

This clonotype was seen many times. The genes are TRBV7-2 and TRBJ1-5, with a tentative D call TRBD1 (6 bases). CDR1 and CDR2 from the germline V gene are SGHTA and FQGNSA. The CDR3 spans 13 residues. Trimming removed 5 bases at V and 5 bases at J, with 10 bases between. The CDR3 sequence is CASSTGWDQPQHF. The DNA for the CDR3 is TGTGCCAGCAGCACAGGGTGGGATCAGCCCCAGCATTTT.

This clonotype occurred many times. The V call is TRBV7-2, the J call TRBJ1-6; 7 bases are shared with TRBD1. The CDR3 contains 15 residues. V shed 2 bases and J 6 bases; nucleotides not matched to a gene: 4. Germline-derived CDR1 and CDR2 are SGHTA and FQGNSA. The DNA of the CDR3 is TGTGCCAGCAGCTTAATGGGACAGCTTAATTCACCCCTCCACTTT. Protein sequence: CASSLMGQLNSPLHF.

This clonotype was seen many times. The V gene is TRBV19, the J gene TRBJ1-2, with D perhaps TRBD1 (6 bases). CDR3 length: 14 amino acids. Trimming removed 5 bases at V and 8 bases at J, with 18 bases between. The germline V gene encodes CDR1 LNHDA and CDR2 SQIVND (reference sequence). CDR3 DNA sequence: TGTGCCAGTAGTCCGGGGACAAACCCTCGGGGCTACACCTTC. Its protein product is CASSPGTNPRGYTF.

On this clonotype itself: This may stem from a read error, because a much larger clone lies one nucleotide away. The gene calls are TRBV28 and TRBJ2-5, with D hard to call. Germline V gene data show CDR1 as MDHEN and CDR2 as SYDVKM. The CDR3 has 12 residues. DNA of the CDR3: TGTACCAGCAGTAGGAGTGGGGAGACCCAGTACTTC. Translated, it gives CTSSRSGETQYF.

The sample holds many counts of this clonotype. This chain joins TRBV7-3 and TRBJ2-1; the match to TRBD1 covers 9 bases. Germline CDR1 and CDR2: SGHTA and FQGTGA. The J segment lost 5 bases and the V segment lost 4 bases, leaving 6 bases of the junction unmatched. CDR3 length equals 15 residues. The CDR3 protein is CASSSGQGGNNEQFF. The CDR3 DNA reads as TGTGCCAGCAGCTCGGGACAGGGAGGGAACAATGAGCAGTTCTTC.

This clonotype was found many times. This chain joins TRBV12-3 or TRBV12-4 and TRBJ2-1; unclear D gene. The CDR3 is 13 amino acids. Trimming left V 6 bases short and J 12 bases short, with 18 bases between. The CDR3 bases are TGTGCCAGCAGCCCCCACGCTAGGTTCGCGCAGTTCTTC. Translation: CASSPHARFAQFF.

This clonotype was recorded at least ten times. The chain links TRBV19 to TRBJ2-2, with TRBD2 identical over 7 bases. V shed 10 bases and J 6 bases; nucleotides not matched to a gene: 11. CDR3 size: 14 residues. Germline V lookup: CDR1 LNHDA, CDR2 SQIVND (reference sequence). The CDR3 DNA sequence: TGTGCCACCGGAGGGCGGGAGACGTCCGGGGAGCTGTTTTTT. Amino acids: CATGGRETSGELFF.